The source of this T cell receptor (beta chain) is a study of blood T cell repertoires in COVID-19. Study-wide background: Material from acute and convalescent COVID-19 was sourced from the United States, Italy and Spain. From T cells, B-cell-depleted T cells, or PBMCs came the material, which was cDNA or gDNA.

In the authors' methods: Reference gene primer amplification yielded estimated nucleated cell counts. This table comes from immunoSEQ multiplex PCR, and its TCRdb copy is limited to in-frame clones, with some not included. The DNA was the basis for D and trimming; V, J and clone size are from that table. The sample includes over 100,000 clones, 85% to 90% of them seen just once. CDR1 and CDR2 from the germline V gene are SGHTA and FQGNSA. The CDR3 is 16 amino acids. Trimming pared 5 bases from V and 0 bases from J, leaving 17 bases between. J is TRBJ2-7 and V is TRBV7-2; a weak D match, TRBD2 (5 bases). The receptor was isolated from a man aged 50 or older with active or convalescent COVID-19. Sequenced material: peripheral blood. The CDR3 here is CASSPCLTEGSYEQYV. The CDR3 DNA reads as TGTGCCAGCAGCCCCTGCCTCACTGAGGGCTCCTACGAGCAGTACGTC.